Following are 21 T cell receptor beta chains from one sample sequenced in a study of T cell responses to AZD1222 COVID-19 vaccine. Libraries were prepared by immunoSEQ multiplex PCR; TCRdb keeps only in-frame clonotypes and omits some of them. This table has some 96,000 clones, roughly 90% appearing once. Here the sequenced sample was peripheral blood, taken on day 0 of AZD1222 vaccination. The receptor set was obtained from an adult in good health.

Only a few counts were recorded for this clone. The rearrangement joins TRBV18 to TRBJ1-5, with TRBD1 identical over 12 bases. V lost 3 bases, J lost 6 bases, and 12 bases stayed unmatched. Germline loops: CDR1 KGHSH, CDR2 LQKENI. The CDR3 extends over 18 amino acids. CDR3 sequence reads: CASSPTVTGTGGSQPQHF. Written as DNA, the CDR3 is TGTGCCAGCTCACCTACCGTTACCGGGACAGGGGGCTCTCAGCCCCAGCATTTT. Full variable domain (remainder filled in from reference TRBV18 and TRBJ1-5): NAGVMQNPRHLVRRRGQEARLRCSPMKGHSHVYWYRQLPEEGLKFMVYLQKENIIDESGMPKERFSAEFPKEGPSILRIQQVVRGDSAAYFCASSPTVTGTGGSQPQHFGDGTRLSIL.

In DNA, the CDR3 is TGCGCCAGCTACGTCCGGAGCTCTGGAAACACCATATATTTT. This encodes CASYVRSSGNTIYF. The chain is built from TRBV10-1 and TRBJ1-3; no firm D call. The V gene's germline CDR1 is WNHNN and CDR2 SYGVQD (reference sequence). The CDR3 is made up of 14 amino acids. Trimming left V 8 bases short and J 0 bases short, with 11 bases between.

This chain joins TRBV6-5 and TRBJ2-7, with D possibly being TRBD1 (6 bases). V was cut by 7 bases and J by 6 bases, with 13 bases left in between. Germline assignment: CDR1 MNHEY and CDR2 SVGAGI. The CDR3 totals 12 residues. CDR3 sequence: CASTLTGGEQYF. As DNA, the CDR3 is TGTGCCAGCACCCTGACAGGCGGCGAGCAGTACTTC.

This clone has only one observation. This chain uses TRBV19 with TRBJ2-2; D is possibly TRBD1 (6 bases). V lost 5 bases, J lost 5 bases, and 12 bases lay in between. The CDR3 totals 14 residues. Germline V gene lookup returns CDR1 LNHDA and CDR2 SQIVND (reference sequence). The CDR3 DNA is TGTGCCAGTAGTCTCCTCGGACAGACCGGGGAGCTGTTTTTT. Translated: CASSLLGQTGELFF.

The chain carries TRBV19 and TRBJ2-7; 7 bases are shared with TRBD2. This CDR3 comprises 16 residues. The J segment lost 3 bases and the V segment lost 7 bases, leaving 15 bases of the junction unmatched. Germline CDR1 is LNHDA and CDR2 is SQIVND (reference sequence). In DNA form, the CDR3 reads TGTGCCAGTAACCCCCGGAGCGGCGGGAGTAGCTACGAGCAGTACTTC. Its translation: CASNPRSGGSSYEQYF.

The chain combines TRBV5-1 with TRBJ1-1; no definite D call. Germline V lookup: CDR1 SGHRS, CDR2 YFSETQ. The CDR3 sequence is 15 residues long. Trimming shortened V by 5 bases and J by 1 base, and 15 bases separated the two germline ends. This CDR3 reads CASSRHGGENTEAFF. In DNA, the CDR3 is TGCGCCAGCAGTCGACACGGTGGTGAGAACACTGAAGCTTTCTTT.

The V gene is TRBV7-2, the J gene TRBJ1-2; weak D call: TRBD1 (5 bases). The CDR3 runs 15 residues. V lost 2 bases to trimming and J lost 4 bases, with 14 bases between them. Germline loops: CDR1 SGHTA, CDR2 FQGNSA. This chain's CDR3 is CASSLLGEWGYGYTF. The CDR3 region has the DNA TGTGCCAGCAGCTTATTAGGGGAGTGGGGCTATGGCTACACCTTC.

This chain joins TRBV10-2 and TRBJ1-3; D uncertain. From germline, CDR1 is WSHSY and CDR2 SAAADI. The CDR3 spans 14 residues. The V end lost 4 bases, the J end lost 0 bases, and 7 bases lay between the germline ends. This chain's CDR3 is CASSASGSGNTIYF. DNA of the CDR3: TGCGCCAGCAGTGCAAGTGGCTCTGGAAACACCATATATTTT.

This clone has a single count. The chain joins TRBV2 to TRBJ1-5; D is ambiguous. Germline V lookup: CDR1 SNHLY, CDR2 FYNNEI. The V and J ends lost 3 bases and 8 bases respectively, with 11 bases between them. The CDR3 has 13 residues. CDR3 bases: TGTGCCAGCAGTGATGCAGGTAATAAGCCCCAGCATTTT. Its translation: CASSDAGNKPQHF.

The chain joins TRBV6-5 to TRBJ1-1; D is unresolved. V gave up 6 bases and J gave up 5 bases, with 19 bases separating them. This CDR3 is built from 15 residues. The V gene's germline CDR1 is MNHEY and CDR2 SVGAGI. CDR3 sequence: CASSAGDDIGTEAFF. The CDR3 coding sequence is TGTGCCAGCAGCGCTGGTGATGACATTGGAACTGAAGCTTTCTTT.

The chain is built from TRBV29-1 and TRBJ2-1; 7 nucleotides align to TRBD2. This CDR3 spans 16 amino acids. Germline CDR1 is SQVTM and CDR2 is ANQGSEA. The V segment lost 3 bases and the J segment 0 bases; nucleotides outside the gene matches: 8. CDR3 residues: CSVERIAGSSYNEQFF. The CDR3 DNA reads TGCAGCGTTGAGAGGATAGCGGGTAGCTCCTACAATGAGCAGTTCTTC.

This clone occurred a few times. The CDR3 nucleotides are TGTGCCAGCAACGCAGGAGTGCATTCACCCCTCCACTTT. Residues: CASNAGVHSPLHF. V gene TRBV4-2 combines with J gene TRBJ1-6; the D is unclear. Trimming shortened V by 7 bases and J by 8 bases, and 12 bases separated the two germline ends. This CDR3 is built from 13 residues. Germline V gene lookup returns CDR1 LGHNA and CDR2 YNFKEQ.

The sample holds a few counts of this clone. This sequence joins TRBV5-1 and TRBJ1-2, with unresolved D. The germline V and J ends were trimmed by 2 bases and 3 bases, with 5 bases remaining between them. Germline V gene lookup returns CDR1 SGHRS and CDR2 YFSETQ. The CDR3 sequence is 12 residues long. The CDR3 loop reads CASSFQDYGYTF. CDR3 bases: TGCGCCAGCAGCTTCCAAGACTATGGCTACACCTTC.

The V and J genes are TRBV7-8 and TRBJ1-5; D may be TRBD1 (6 bases). The V gene's germline CDR1 is SGHVS and CDR2 FQNEAQ. V lost 0 bases and J 4 bases, leaving 10 bases between the germline ends. This CDR3 is built from 15 residues. The CDR3: CASSLAGGQNQPQHF. Written as DNA, the CDR3 is TGTGCCAGCAGCTTAGCGGGGGGGCAAAATCAGCCCCAGCATTTT. Full variable domain (missing parts from reference TRBV7-8 and TRBJ1-5): GAGVSQSPRYKVAKRGQDVALRCDPISGHVSLFWYQQALGQGPEFLTYFQNEAQLDKSGLPSDRFFAERPEGSVSTLKIQRTQQEDSAVYLCASSLAGGQNQPQHFGDGTRLSIL.

The V call is TRBV2, the J call TRBJ2-1; D possibly corresponds to TRBD2 (6 bases). The CDR3 is 14 amino acids. Trimming stripped 5 bases from V and 8 bases from J, with 16 bases between. The germline V gene has CDR1 SNHLY and CDR2 FYNNEI. This CDR3 is CASSHRDLMDEQFF. The CDR3 region has the DNA TGTGCCAGCAGTCACCGGGACTTAATGGATGAGCAGTTCTTC. Complete variable domain (other parts from reference TRBV2 and TRBJ2-1): EPEVTQTPSHQVTQMGQEVILRCVPISNHLYFYWYRQILGQKVEFLVSFYNNEISEKSEIFDDQFSVERPDGSNFTLKIRSTKLEDSAMYFCASSHRDLMDEQFFGPGTRLTVL.

J is TRBJ1-2 and V is TRBV11-1; D perhaps matches TRBD1 (6 bases). Germline loops: CDR1 SGHAT, CDR2 FQDESV (reference sequence). The V and J ends lost 10 bases and 7 bases respectively, with 25 bases between them. CDR3 length: 15 residues. CDR3 nucleotides: TGTGCCACACGGACGGGGGGCGATCGACATGTTGGCTACACCTTC. It codes for CATRTGGDRHVGYTF.

This clone was found once. The chain carries TRBV9 and TRBJ2-5, with D possibly TRBD1 on 6 matching bases. There are 13 residues in the CDR3. Between the trimmed V and J ends, which lost 4 bases and 1 base, there was a span of 8 bases. Germline assignment: CDR1 SGDLS and CDR2 YYNGEE. The CDR3 sequence is CASSQGFQETQYF. CDR3 bases: TGTGCCAGCAGCCAGGGGTTCCAAGAGACCCAGTACTTC. The full variable domain, with the rest looked up from reference TRBV9 and TRBJ2-5, is DSGVTQTPKHLITATGQRVTLRCSPRSGDLSVYWYQQSLDQGLQFLIQYYNGEERAKGNILERFSAQQFPDLHSELNLSSLELGDSALYFCASSQGFQETQYFGPGTRLLVL.

The J gene is TRBJ1-1, the V gene TRBV6-5; D remains ambiguous. The CDR3 has 16 amino acids. Germline CDR1 reads MNHEY; CDR2 reads SVGAGI. Trimming left V 1 base short and J 1 base short, with 13 bases between. CDR3 coding DNA: TGTGCCAGCAGTTACTATGCCCGGGGAAAGAACACTGAAGCTTTCTTT. Translation: CASSYYARGKNTEAFF.

There are a few counts of this clone. This chain links TRBV11-3 with TRBJ2-7, with D possibly being TRBD1 (7 bases). Looked up from germline, CDR1 is SGHNT and CDR2 is YENEEA. The CDR3 totals 14 residues. The ends were cut back, 5 bases at V and 3 bases at J, with 14 bases in the middle. The CDR3 nucleotides read TGTGCCAGCAGCCCCGGGGGACAGTTCTACGAGCAGTACTTC. It codes for CASSPGGQFYEQYF.

The CDR3 reads CASSLAAGGPGSGANVLTF. For the CDR3, the DNA is TGTGCCAGCAGCTTAGCGGCGGGGGGACCCGGATCGGGGGCCAACGTCCTGACTTTC. V is TRBV7-2 and J is TRBJ2-6, with 8 bases identical to TRBD2. J gave up 4 bases and V 0 bases, and 11 bases lay outside the gene matches. Germline V gene sequence: CDR1 SGHTA, CDR2 FQGNSA. The CDR3 contains 19 residues. The full variable domain, completed using reference TRBV7-2 and TRBJ2-6, is GAGVSQSPSNKVTEKGKDVELRCDPISGHTALYWYRQSLGQGLEFLIYFQGNSAPDKSGLPSDRFSAERTGGSVSTLTIQRTQQEDSAVYLCASSLAAGGPGSGANVLTFGAGSRLTVL.

The rearrangement uses TRBV5-1 and TRBJ2-1; 8 bases are shared with TRBD2. The CDR3 has 17 amino acids. Per germline, CDR1 SGHRS and CDR2 YFSETQ. V was pared by 4 bases and J by 2 bases, with 11 bases of the junction left unmatched. As DNA, the CDR3 is TGCGCCAGCAGCGCCGACCCCCGGGGGGGACCCTACAATGAGCAGTTCTTC. This translates into CASSADPRGGPYNEQFF.